Each of the 22 T cell receptor beta chains below was sequenced from the same sample in a study of cytomegalovirus exposure and HLA in healthy donors. The PCR had 60 Vbeta and 13 Jbeta primers. Clones were sequenced by immunoSEQ multiplex PCR, and TCRdb holds only the in-frame ones, with some missing. The sample holds around 96,000 clones, about 75% seen once. The sequenced sample consisted of PBMCs. Receptor source: a man aged 30 to 45 in good health and CMV-seropositive.

On this clone: A read error may produce the germline difference seen at one junction end. The chain has TRBV10-3 and TRBJ1-6; 10 nucleotides agree with TRBD1. The CDR3 contains 14 residues. Per germline, CDR1 ENHRY and CDR2 SYGVKD. CDR3 DNA sequence: TGTGCCATCAGCGAGGACAGGGGGAATTCACCCCCCCACTTT. Residues: CAISEDRGNSPPHF.

The chain couples TRBV15 to TRBJ2-7; 12 bases line up with TRBD2. The germline V gene encodes CDR1 LNHNV and CDR2 YYDKDF (reference sequence). The CDR3 sequence is 18 residues long. V shed 1 base, J shed 0 bases, and the junction held 7 bases outside the gene matches. The CDR3 region is CATSRGALLAGGSYEQYF. CDR3 in DNA: TGTGCCACCAGCAGAGGGGCCCTACTAGCGGGGGGCTCCTACGAGCAGTACTTC.

This sequence joins TRBV25-1 and TRBJ2-7; D is perhaps TRBD2 (6 bases). Germline V CDR1 and CDR2: MGHDK, SYGVNS. Trimming shortened V by 3 bases and J by 9 bases, and 15 bases separated the two germline ends. The CDR3 contains 13 residues. In nucleotides, the CDR3 is TGTGCCAGCAGTGACCTTGGGGGGTCGGGGCAGTACTTC. Translation gives CASSDLGGSGQYF.

The CDR3 loop is CASSIGAGKETQYF. The CDR3 DNA reads as TGTGCCAGTAGTATAGGGGCAGGGAAGGAGACCCAGTACTTC. V gene TRBV19 combines with J gene TRBJ2-5; perhaps TRBD1 as D (5 bases). The CDR3 length is 14 residues. Per the germline V gene, CDR1 is LNHDA and CDR2 is SQIVND (reference sequence). The V and J ends lost 1 base and 5 bases respectively, with 11 bases between them.

The V and J genes are TRBV4-2 and TRBJ1-4, with 7 bases fitting TRBD1. With 1 base clipped from V and 3 bases from J, the junction kept 5 bases outside the gene matches. There are 16 residues in the CDR3. In germline, CDR1 is LGHNA, CDR2 YNFKEQ. This CDR3 reads CASSQVGDSPNEKLFF. The CDR3 bases are TGTGCCAGCAGCCAAGTCGGGGACAGCCCTAATGAAAAACTGTTTTTT.

This chain connects TRBV4-1 to TRBJ2-2, with D tentatively TRBD2 (6 bases). The CDR3 length is 15 residues. The V end was cut by 1 base, the J end by 7 bases, with 13 bases between. Germline lookup yields CDR1 MGHRA and CDR2 YSYEKL. The CDR3 DNA sequence: TGCGCCAGCAGCCAAGGGGTAATAGCGGTCGGGGAGCTGTTTTTT. It yields the protein CASSQGVIAVGELFF.

This clone was found once. This chain uses TRBV2 with TRBJ2-2; 12 positions match TRBD1. The ends lost 7 bases at V and 7 bases at J; junction bases unmatched: 10. The CDR3 loop spans 16 amino acids. From germline, CDR1 is SNHLY and CDR2 FYNNEI. The CDR3 loop is CASKPGTGGGGGELFF. CDR3 bases: TGTGCCAGCAAACCCGGGACAGGGGGCGGTGGCGGGGAGCTGTTTTTT.

This sequence joins TRBV27 and TRBJ2-2, with TRBD2 identical over 7 bases. The CDR3 extends over 15 amino acids. After removal of 6 bases from V and 2 bases from J, the junction contained 6 bases not matched to a gene. Germline V lookup: CDR1 MNHEY, CDR2 SMNVEV (reference sequence). CDR3 DNA sequence: TGTGCCAGCAGCCAAGCGGGACTTAACACCGGGGAGCTGTTTTTT. It yields the protein CASSQAGLNTGELFF.

CDR3 residues: CASSQLGHYSTDTQYF. In DNA, the CDR3 is TGTGCCAGCAGCCAATTAGGACACTATAGCACAGATACGCAGTATTTT. The chain recombines TRBV14 with TRBJ2-3; TRBD1 is a possible D gene (5 bases). The V end was cut by 2 bases, the J end by 0 bases, with 12 bases between. Germline V CDR1 and CDR2: SGHDN, FVKESK. The CDR3 is 16 residues long.

The chain joins TRBV5-5 to TRBJ2-2, with D unclear. There are 13 residues in the CDR3. Per the germline V gene, CDR1 is SGHKS and CDR2 is YYEKEE (reference sequence). V shed 2 bases and J shed 6 bases, with 8 bases lying between them. The CDR3 DNA is TGTGCCAGCAGCTTCGGAGCTTCCGGGGAGCTGTTTTTT. Amino acids: CASSFGASGELFF.

The chain uses TRBV18 and TRBJ2-7, with D tentatively TRBD1 (6 bases). CDR3 size: 14 residues. Germline CDR1 and CDR2: KGHSH and LQKENI. Between the trimmed V and J ends, which lost 2 bases and 6 bases, there was a span of 14 bases. The CDR3 DNA sequence: TGTGCCAGCTCACCATATTCAGGGGACCGCGAGCAGTACTTC. Residues: CASSPYSGDREQYF.

This clone came up a few times. An end of the junction does not agree with germline; a read error may underlie this. The CDR3: CASSIGGTAPSGSF. For the CDR3, the DNA is TGTGCCAGTAGTATCGGCGGGACAGCCCCCTCAGGTTCTTTC. This sequence joins TRBV19 and TRBJ2-6; a possible D gene is TRBD1 (7 bases). Germline CDR1 LNHDA, CDR2 SQIVND (reference sequence). The CDR3 totals 14 residues.

The chain has TRBV27 and TRBJ2-1; a weak D match, TRBD1 (8 bases). CDR1 and CDR2 from the germline V gene are MNHEY and SMNVEV (reference sequence). Trimming took off 3 bases at V and 2 bases at J, with 17 bases between the two ends. The CDR3 totals 17 residues. The CDR3 nucleotides read TGTGCCAGCAGTTTCACCCAGCGGGACAGGCCCTACAATGAGCAGTTCTTC. This encodes CASSFTQRDRPYNEQFF.

V usage is TRBV23-1 and J usage is TRBJ1-1, with D tentatively TRBD1 (5 bases). TRBV23-1 is flagged as an ORF with uncertain function. The V end lost 3 bases, the J end lost 4 bases, and 12 bases lay between the germline ends. The CDR3 is made up of 14 amino acids. The DNA of the CDR3 is TGCGCCAGCAGTCATGGGGCCAGGGCCACTGAAGCTTTCTTT. Translation gives CASSHGARATEAFF.

The chain couples TRBV7-2 to TRBJ2-7, with 7 bases that match TRBD1. Per germline, CDR1 SGHTA and CDR2 FQGNSA. The CDR3 totals 13 residues. With V trimmed by 5 bases and J by 2 bases, 3 bases remained unmatched. Here the CDR3 DNA reads TGTGCCAGCAGCATAGGGACAGCCTACGAGCAGTACTTC. Translation gives CASSIGTAYEQYF.

V usage is TRBV7-2 and J usage is TRBJ2-1; TRBD1 agrees at 9 bases. With V trimmed by 1 base and J by 3 bases, 7 bases remained unmatched. This CDR3 has 17 amino acids. CDR1 and CDR2 from the germline V gene are SGHTA and FQGNSA. The CDR3 spells CASSLVAGTGYYNEQFF. Written as DNA, the CDR3 is TGTGCCAGCAGCTTAGTCGCCGGGACAGGGTACTACAATGAGCAGTTCTTC.

The chain uses TRBV29-1 and TRBJ1-1, with D hard to call. CDR1 is SQVTM, CDR2 ANQGSEA, per germline. The V and J ends lost 6 bases and 2 bases respectively, with 10 bases between them. CDR3 length equals 12 residues. Written as DNA, the CDR3 is TGCAGCGTAGAACAGACTAACACTGAAGCTTTCTTT. The encoded protein is CSVEQTNTEAFF.

This clone was seen a single time. This chain joins TRBV30 and TRBJ1-5; 8 positions agree with TRBD1. CDR1 GTSNPN and CDR2 SVGIG come from the germline V gene (reference sequence). This CDR3 comprises 16 residues. The junction had 8 bases not matched to a gene; V was cut back by 4 bases and J by 0 bases. This CDR3 is CAWTGQGGFSNQPQHF. The CDR3 nucleotides read TGTGCCTGGACAGGACAGGGAGGTTTTAGCAATCAGCCCCAGCATTTT. Combining the CDR3 with reference TRBV30 and TRBJ1-5 gives the whole variable domain SQTIHQWPATLVQPVGSPLSLECTVEGTSNPNLYWYRQAAGRGLQLLFYSVGIGQISSEVPQNLSASRPQDRQFILSSKKLLLSDSGFYLCAWTGQGGFSNQPQHFGDGTRLSIL.

The chain joins TRBV19 to TRBJ1-5; D not certain. The CDR3 length is 14 residues. The ends were cut back, 3 bases at V and 5 bases at J, with 11 bases in the middle. Germline V gene lookup returns CDR1 LNHDA and CDR2 SQIVND (reference sequence). The CDR3 here is CASSIAGSYQPQHF. The DNA for the CDR3 is TGTGCCAGTAGTATTGCGGGCAGTTATCAGCCCCAGCATTTT.

The V gene is TRBV5-6, the J gene TRBJ1-2, with 10 nucleotides matching TRBD1. Germline CDR1 SGHDT, CDR2 YYEEEE. The CDR3 loop spans 14 amino acids. J gave up 2 bases and V 4 bases, and 2 bases lay outside the gene matches. Here the CDR3 reads CASSPGQGNYGYTF. The CDR3 nucleotides are TGTGCCAGCAGCCCGGGACAGGGGAACTATGGCTACACCTTC.

The V gene is TRBV30, the J gene TRBJ2-5, with TRBD2 matching 12 bases. The V gene end was trimmed by 0 bases and the J gene end by 9 bases; junction bases not matched to a gene: 2. The CDR3 spans 13 residues. Germline V gene data show CDR1 as GTSNPN and CDR2 as SVGIG (reference sequence). The CDR3 DNA is TGTGCCTGGAGTGTAACTAGCGGGGGGTCCCAGTACTTC. Translating it yields CAWSVTSGGSQYF.

This clone was recorded once. The chain links TRBV13 to TRBJ2-5; D is possibly TRBD1 (6 bases). The assigned J gene may be wrong: the sequence end matches TRBJ2-7 better. CDR1 is PRHDT and CDR2 is FYEKMQ in the germline V gene (reference sequence). This CDR3 is 14 amino acids long. CDR3 sequence (DNA): TGTGCCAGCAGCCCCGGACAGAGTCCCTACGAGCAGTACTTC. Protein: CASSPGQSPYEQYF.